The 24 T cell receptor beta chains in this list originate from one sample, sequenced in a study of shared clonotypes between healthy human individuals. Generated by immunoSEQ multiplex PCR, the TCRdb table keeps only in-frame clones and is missing some. The profile shows millions of clones, 85% to 95% of them singletons. The specimen was naive CD4+ T cells sorted from blood. The subset: CD45RA+ positively selected. Receptor source: a man between 18 and 35 years old in good health.

V and J are TRBV19 and TRBJ2-4, with D perhaps TRBD1 (6 bases). This CDR3 contains 16 residues. Trimming removed 6 bases from V and 0 bases from J, with 15 bases in between. Germline V lookup: CDR1 LNHDA, CDR2 SQIVND (reference sequence). The CDR3 loop is CASRPRTELAKNIQYF. As DNA, the CDR3 is TGTGCCAGTAGACCCCGGACAGAGCTAGCCAAAAACATTCAGTACTTC.

To note about this clone: Other DNA sequences in this specimen translate into the identical CDR3. The V gene is TRBV7-9, the J gene TRBJ2-5; D gene ambiguous. The CDR3 contains 12 residues. Germline CDR1 reads SEHNR; CDR2 reads FQNEAQ (reference sequence). The V end was cut by 5 bases, the J end by 0 bases, with 4 bases between. This CDR3 is CASSLNQETQYF. CDR3 coding DNA: TGTGCCAGCAGCCTGAACCAAGAGACCCAGTACTTC. Full variable domain (outside the CDR3, taken from reference TRBV7-9 and TRBJ2-5): DTGVSQNPRHKITKRGQNVTFRCDPISEHNRLYWYRQTLGQGPEFLTYFQNEAQLEKSRLLSDRFSAERPKGSFSTLEIQRTEQGDSAMYLCASSLNQETQYFGPGTRLLVL.

V usage is TRBV4-1 and J usage is TRBJ2-1; no definite D call. Trimming shortened V by 6 bases and J by 5 bases, and 23 bases separated the two germline ends. The CDR3 contains 17 residues. CDR1 MGHRA and CDR2 YSYEKL come from the germline V gene. The CDR3 here is CASRPLYQQPRNNEQFF. CDR3 nucleotide sequence: TGCGCCAGCAGACCTCTCTACCAACAACCCCGCAACAATGAGCAGTTCTTC.

The gene calls are TRBV5-1 and TRBJ2-7; a possible D gene is TRBD1 (5 bases). V was pared by 0 bases and J by 5 bases, with 15 bases between. Germline V gives CDR1 SGHRS, CDR2 YFSETQ. CDR3 length: 15 amino acids. CDR3: CASSLAKGNFDEQYF. CDR3 bases: TGCGCCAGCAGCTTGGCCAAGGGGAACTTCGACGAGCAGTACTTC.

This clone was seen a single time. The chain uses TRBV9 and TRBJ2-7, with TRBD2 matching 8 bases. Germline assignment: CDR1 SGDLS and CDR2 YYNGEE. CDR3 length: 15 amino acids. V lost 0 bases, J lost 3 bases, and 5 bases stayed unmatched. The CDR3 region has the DNA TGTGCCAGCAGCGTAGGTGGTAGCGGGATCTACGAGCAGTACTTC. The encoded protein is CASSVGGSGIYEQYF.

The CDR3 here is CATSPRGWGNQPQHF. CDR3 nucleotide sequence: TGTGCCACCAGCCCTCGGGGGTGGGGCAATCAGCCCCAGCATTTT. This chain joins TRBV15 and TRBJ1-5; a possible D gene is TRBD1 (5 bases). The CDR3 has 15 amino acids. Germline loops: CDR1 LNHNV, CDR2 YYDKDF (reference sequence). V was trimmed by 5 bases and J by 2 bases, leaving 13 bases between them.

The chain links TRBV6-6 to TRBJ1-5, with D possibly matching TRBD1 (6 bases). CDR3 length: 13 residues. The germline V and J ends were trimmed by 7 bases and 6 bases, with 13 bases remaining between them. CDR1 and CDR2 (germline): MNHNY, SVGAGI (reference sequence). As DNA, the CDR3 is TGTGCCAGCACCCTAGGGGGGTCTCAGCCCCAGCATTTT. Encoded protein: CASTLGGSQPQHF.

The genes are TRBV19 and TRBJ2-7; TRBD2 matches at 8 bases. Germline V CDR1 and CDR2: LNHDA, SQIVND (reference sequence). V dropped 3 bases and J dropped 5; count of bases not matched to a gene: 18. The CDR3 extends over 18 amino acids. The CDR3 loop reads CASSIGRHGRAVSDEQYF. The CDR3 DNA is TGTGCCAGTAGTATCGGTAGGCACGGGAGGGCGGTTTCGGACGAGCAGTACTTC.

This rearrangement joins TRBV11-2 to TRBJ2-3; perhaps D is TRBD1 or TRBD2 (5 bases each). The V gene lost 3 bases and the J gene lost 11 bases, with 24 bases spanning the gap. CDR3 length: 16 amino acids. CDR1 and CDR2 (germline): SGHAT, FQNNGV. CDR3 coding DNA: TGTGCCAGCAGCTTCACCGGGGCAGGCTTAGAGAATGGGCAGTATTTT. Protein product: CASSFTGAGLENGQYF. The full variable domain, completed using reference TRBV11-2 and TRBJ2-3, is EAGVAQSPRYKIIEKRQSVAFWCNPISGHATLYWYQQILGQGPKLLIQFQNNGVVDDSQLPKDRFSAERLKGVDSTLKIQPAKLEDSAVYLCASSFTGAGLENGQYFGPGTRLTVL.

The chain combines TRBV28 with TRBJ2-7; 12 nucleotides agree with TRBD1. Germline-derived CDR1 and CDR2 are MDHEN and SYDVKM. J was trimmed by 5 bases and V by 6 bases; bases with no gene match: 14. There are 17 residues in the CDR3. CDR3 protein: CASSPPGTGGFRHEQYF. CDR3 nucleotides: TGTGCCAGCAGCCCCCCCGGGACAGGGGGCTTTCGACACGAGCAGTACTTC.

Regarding this clone: This CDR3 is also generated by other DNA sequences in the sample. The genes are TRBV30 and TRBJ2-7; D is unclear. Looked up from germline, CDR1 is GTSNPN and CDR2 is SVGIG (reference sequence). The CDR3 sequence is 11 residues long. V lost 4 bases, J lost 1 base, and 5 bases lay in between. The CDR3 is CAWKDSYEQYF. The DNA of the CDR3 is TGTGCCTGGAAGGATTCCTACGAGCAGTACTTC.

This chain uses TRBV28 with TRBJ1-3; TRBD1 might be the D (5 bases). V gave up 5 bases and J gave up 0 bases, with 14 bases separating them. This CDR3 is built from 16 residues. The germline gives CDR1 MDHEN, CDR2 SYDVKM. The CDR3, as DNA: TGTGCCAGCAGTCCTAGGCGGGGGGGCTCTGGAAACACCATATATTTT. This sequence encodes CASSPRRGGSGNTIYF. Combining the CDR3 with reference TRBV28 and TRBJ1-3 gives the whole variable domain DVKVTQSSRYLVKRTGEKVFLECVQDMDHENMFWYRQDPGLGLRLIYFSYDVKMKEKGDIPEGYSVSREKKERFSLILESASTNQTSMYLCASSPRRGGSGNTIYFGEGSWLTVV.

The chain combines TRBV27 with TRBJ1-2; the D gene is possibly TRBD1 (5 bases). V dropped 5 bases and J dropped 1 base, with 14 bases sitting between them. The germline V gene encodes CDR1 MNHEY and CDR2 SMNVEV (reference sequence). The CDR3 extends over 15 amino acids. CDR3 in amino acids: CASSPRGPNNYGYTF. Written as DNA, the CDR3 is TGTGCCAGCAGTCCACGGGGACCCAATAACTATGGCTACACCTTC.

This rearrangement joins TRBV5-5 to TRBJ2-5; 9 nucleotides match TRBD2. The J call may be faulty, since TRBJ2-7 better matches the DNA end. Germline V gene data show CDR1 as SGHKS and CDR2 as YYEKEE (reference sequence). The CDR3 sequence is 17 residues long. The CDR3 reads CASSLAASGMGSYEQYF. CDR3 bases: TGTGCCAGCAGCTTGGCGGCTAGCGGGATGGGCTCCTACGAGCAGTACTTC.

Comments on this clone: Other DNA sequences in this sample translate to the same CDR3. The chain links TRBV18 to TRBJ2-2; D may match TRBD1 or TRBD2 (5 bases each). The CDR3 sequence is 15 residues long. Germline V gives CDR1 KGHSH, CDR2 LQKENI. Trimming removed 6 bases at V and 1 base at J, with 12 bases between. In DNA form, the CDR3 reads TGTGCCAGCTCTCTTGGGACGGGGAACACCGGGGAGCTGTTTTTT. Protein: CASSLGTGNTGELFF.

The rearrangement uses TRBV5-1 and TRBJ1-1; TRBD1 matches 7 bases. Germline loops: CDR1 SGHRS, CDR2 YFSETQ. The J segment lost 2 bases and the V segment lost 4 bases, leaving 5 bases of the junction unmatched. This CDR3 is built from 14 residues. CDR3 sequence: CASSDHRGNTEAFF. The CDR3 DNA is TGCGCCAGCAGCGATCACAGGGGCAACACTGAAGCTTTCTTT.

The rearrangement joins TRBV5-1 to TRBJ2-1, with 9 bases aligning to TRBD1. With 2 bases clipped from V and 3 bases from J, the junction kept 9 bases outside the gene matches. The CDR3 extends over 17 amino acids. Germline V gene data show CDR1 as SGHRS and CDR2 as YFSETQ. The CDR3 DNA reads TGCGCCAGCAGCTTTGAGGCCGGACAGGGGATCTACAATGAGCAGTTCTTC. Its translation: CASSFEAGQGIYNEQFF.

Concerning this clone itself: This sample includes further DNA sequences coding for the same CDR3. V and J are TRBV10-1 and TRBJ2-3; possible D gene TRBD1, 6 bases. The CDR3 is made up of 14 amino acids. Germline CDR1 is WNHNN and CDR2 is SYGVQD (reference sequence). Trimming removed 6 bases from V and 0 bases from J, with 10 bases in between. The CDR3 reads CASSRGGSTDTQYF. The CDR3 nucleotides read TGCGCCAGCAGCCGAGGGGGTAGCACAGATACGCAGTATTTT.

The rearrangement links TRBV5-1 to TRBJ1-1, with D unresolved. V gave up 4 bases and J gave up 0 bases, with 13 bases separating them. This CDR3 spans 15 amino acids. Germline V CDR1 and CDR2: SGHRS, YFSETQ. The CDR3 DNA reads as TGCGCCAGCAGCCTTAACCTCGGATTGAACACTGAAGCTTTCTTT. Protein: CASSLNLGLNTEAFF.

The chain links TRBV27 to TRBJ2-2; D remains ambiguous. Between the trimmed V and J ends, which lost 5 bases and 6 bases, there was a span of 16 bases. Looked up from germline, CDR1 is MNHEY and CDR2 is SMNVEV (reference sequence). This CDR3 is built from 15 residues. The CDR3 reads CASSPPVVGSGELFF. For the CDR3, the DNA is TGTGCCAGCAGTCCCCCCGTGGTCGGGTCCGGGGAGCTGTTTTTT.

The V call is TRBV2, the J call TRBJ1-1; TRBD1 is a possible D gene (5 bases). The CDR3 covers 12 residues. Per germline, CDR1 SNHLY and CDR2 FYNNEI. Between the trimmed V and J ends, which lost 10 bases and 5 bases, there was a span of 14 bases. The CDR3 region is CATSQGVTEAFF. CDR3 DNA sequence: TGTGCCACCTCGCAGGGAGTGACTGAAGCTTTCTTT.

This clone was observed once. The CDR3 is CASSRGTENTEAFF. CDR3 DNA: TGTGCCAGCAGCCGTGGGACAGAGAACACTGAAGCTTTCTTT. The gene calls are TRBV7-9 and TRBJ1-1, with TRBD1 matching 7 bases. The CDR3 has 14 residues. Germline V CDR1 and CDR2: SEHNR, FQNEAQ (reference sequence). V lost 5 bases, J lost 1 base, and 4 bases stayed unmatched.

The chain carries TRBV6-6 and TRBJ2-1; TRBD2 matches at 12 bases. The CDR3 runs to 16 residues. Germline assignment: CDR1 MNHNY and CDR2 SVGAGI (reference sequence). After removal of 10 bases from V and 1 base from J, the junction contained 8 bases not matched to a gene. CDR3 region: CATSPGLAGSYNEQFF. The CDR3 DNA reads TGTGCCACCTCCCCTGGACTAGCGGGATCCTACAATGAGCAGTTCTTC.

V and J are TRBV5-4 and TRBJ1-1, with 9 bases that match TRBD1. Germline V lookup: CDR1 SGHNT, CDR2 YYREEE (reference sequence). This CDR3 spans 13 amino acids. J lost 4 bases, V lost 6 bases, and 4 bases had no gene match. CDR3 sequence reads: CASKQGAVTEAFF. The CDR3 DNA sequence: TGTGCCAGCAAACAGGGGGCGGTCACTGAAGCTTTCTTT. The variable domain in full, completed from reference TRBV5-4 and TRBJ1-1, reads ETGVTQSPTHLIKTRGQQVTLRCSSQSGHNTVSWYQQALGQGPQFIFQYYREEENGRGNFPPRFSGLQFPNYSSELNVNALELDDSALYLCASKQGAVTEAFFGQGTRLTVV.